This record concerns one TCR beta chain sequence. Antigen specificity is unknown. Investigators reverse transcribed all isolated RNA, so they sequenced expressed TCRB transcripts. The average read count of naive, central memory and regulatory T cell samples was about 3.57 million. The protocol was immunoSEQ multiplex PCR, while the TCRdb copy is restricted to in-frame clones and leaves out a portion. The sample consists of about 230,000 clones, under 20% of them appearing once. This CDR3 spans 15 amino acids. Looked up from germline, CDR1 is SEHNR and CDR2 is FQNEAQ (reference sequence). V lost 5 bases, J lost 1 base, and 14 bases lay in between. The data originate from a study of beta chain features in type 1 diabetes. Study-wide results and caveats: Type 1 diabetes patients had moderately but significantly shorter TCRB CDR3s in all four CD4+ subsets.

The clonotype comes from a man aged 25 to 40 with type 1 diabetes. Specimen: naive CD4+ T cells from blood. V is TRBV7-9 and J is TRBJ2-5, with D unresolved. CDR3 loop: CASSPTVAAQETQYF. CDR3 DNA sequence: TGTGCCAGCAGCCCTACTGTTGCGGCCCAAGAGACCCAGTACTTC.